Sequencing of this T cell receptor beta chain was carried out in a study of cytomegalovirus exposure and HLA in healthy donors. Regarding the study as a whole: TCR beta V segments were, for the most part, productive about 87% or about 30% of the time in an earlier analysis.

As for this clone: As yet, its antigen is unknown.

V trimming: 7 bases; J trimming: 4 bases; junction bases outside the gene matches: 11. Germline values: CDR1 MNHNS, CDR2 SASEGT. This CDR3 region has 15 residues. This PCR relied on a set of 60 Vbeta primers and 13 Jbeta primers. The protocol was immunoSEQ multiplex PCR, while the TCRdb copy is restricted to in-frame clones and leaves out a portion. The sample shows some 150,000 clones, about four fifths of them seen only once. This receptor was obtained from a man in his thirties or forties in good health and CMV-seronegative. The sequencing sample was made of PBMCs. The rearrangement links TRBV6-1 to TRBJ2-5; TRBD2 matches at 8 bases. The CDR3 sequence is CASIREGIGGETQYF. The CDR3 DNA sequence: TGTGCCAGCATACGGGAGGGGATTGGAGGAGAGACCCAGTACTTC.